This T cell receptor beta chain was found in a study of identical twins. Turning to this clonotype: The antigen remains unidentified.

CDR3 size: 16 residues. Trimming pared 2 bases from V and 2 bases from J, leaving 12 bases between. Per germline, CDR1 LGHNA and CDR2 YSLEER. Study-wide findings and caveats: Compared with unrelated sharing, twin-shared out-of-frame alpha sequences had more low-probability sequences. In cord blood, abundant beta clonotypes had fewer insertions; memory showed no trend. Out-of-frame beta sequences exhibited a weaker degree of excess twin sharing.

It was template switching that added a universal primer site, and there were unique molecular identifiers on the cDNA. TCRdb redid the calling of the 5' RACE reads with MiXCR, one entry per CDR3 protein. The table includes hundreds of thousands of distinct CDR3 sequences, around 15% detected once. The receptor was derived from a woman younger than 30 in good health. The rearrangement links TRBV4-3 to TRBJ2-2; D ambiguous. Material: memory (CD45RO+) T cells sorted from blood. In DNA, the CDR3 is TGCGCCAGCAGCCAATTCCGGGCTACCAACACCGGGGAGCTGTTTTTT. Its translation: CASSQFRATNTGELFF.